Each of the 20 T cell receptor beta chains below was sequenced from the same sample in a study of PD-L1 blockade in urothelial cancer. Assay: immunoSEQ multiplex PCR; the TCRdb copy retains only in-frame clones and omits some. The sample yields some 45,000 clones, approximately 91% seen once. Time point of the sample: pretreatment peripheral blood. The material sequenced was PBMCs, taken around atezolizumab (anti-PD-L1) treatment. The receptor source for this set is a donor over 35 with urothelial cancer.

V and J are TRBV5-4 and TRBJ2-7; D is possibly TRBD2 (6 bases). The CDR3 is made up of 14 amino acids. The germline CDR1 and CDR2 sequences are SGHNT and YYREEE (reference sequence). The V and J ends lost 0 bases and 7 bases respectively, with 14 bases between them. DNA for the CDR3: TGTGCCAGCAGCTTGGACCCGGGGGAGTATGAGCAGTACTTC. It translates to CASSLDPGEYEQYF.

V gene TRBV5-1 combines with J gene TRBJ2-3; D ambiguous. Germline CDR1 SGHRS, CDR2 YFSETQ. This CDR3 comprises 16 residues. V lost 0 bases and J 4 bases, leaving 15 bases between the germline ends. CDR3 amino acids: CASSLGSTSASDTQYF. CDR3 DNA sequence: TGCGCCAGCAGCTTGGGGTCGACCAGCGCCTCAGATACGCAGTATTTT.

The V and J genes are TRBV6-6 and TRBJ1-5; D not certain. Trimming removed 2 bases at V and 5 bases at J, with 4 bases between. CDR1 is MNHNY, CDR2 SVGAGI, per germline (reference sequence). The CDR3 sequence is 12 residues long. CDR3 loop: CASSYVDQPQHF. The CDR3 bases are TGTGCCAGCAGTTACGTCGATCAGCCCCAGCATTTT.

J is TRBJ2-3 and V is TRBV15; 8 bases match TRBD2. The CDR3 consists of 16 residues. V was pared by 1 base and J by 8 bases, with 11 bases of the junction left unmatched. Looked up from germline, CDR1 is LNHNV and CDR2 is YYDKDF (reference sequence). The DNA of the CDR3 is TGTGCCACCAGCAGAGCTACCCGGGGGGGAGTGGGTACGCAGTATTTT. Protein product: CATSRATRGGVGTQYF.

The CDR3 coding sequence is TGTGCCAGCAGCAAACGACACCTCCCTCTAGCGGGAGGGTACCCCGCAGCCGGGGAGCTGTTTTTT. Protein sequence: CASSKRHLPLAGGYPAAGELFF. V gene TRBV14 combines with J gene TRBJ2-2; TRBD2 matches at 12 bases. The CDR3 has 22 residues. The germline CDR1 and CDR2 sequences are SGHDN and FVKESK. Trimming removed 5 bases from V and 6 bases from J; junction bases left unmatched: 25.

This sequence joins TRBV5-6 and TRBJ2-7, with D tentatively TRBD1 (5 bases). Per the germline V gene, CDR1 is SGHDT and CDR2 is YYEEEE. The CDR3 length is 13 residues. With 4 bases removed from V and 2 bases from J, the gap between germline ends came to 10 bases. The CDR3 loop is CASSRGQPYEQYF. The DNA of the CDR3 is TGTGCCAGCAGCCGCGGACAACCCTACGAGCAGTACTTC. Complete variable domain (other parts from reference TRBV5-6 and TRBJ2-7): DAGVTQSPTHLIKTRGQQVTLRCSPKSGHDTVSWYQQALGQGPQFIFQYYEEEERQRGNFPDRFSGHQFPNYSSELNVNALLLGDSALYLCASSRGQPYEQYFGPGTRLTVT.

The rearrangement links TRBV2 to TRBJ2-5; tentative D call: TRBD2 (6 bases). This CDR3 is 12 amino acids long. CDR1 and CDR2 from the germline V gene are SNHLY and FYNNEI. Between the trimmed V and J ends, which lost 6 bases and 5 bases, there was a span of 10 bases. The CDR3 nucleotides are TGTGCCAGCAGGGACTATGGGGAGACCCAGTACTTC. This translates into CASRDYGETQYF.

The V gene is TRBV7-9, the J gene TRBJ2-1; TRBD2 matches at 15 bases. This CDR3 is built from 17 residues. V shed 1 base, J shed 9 bases, and the junction held 7 bases outside the gene matches. CDR1 SEHNR and CDR2 FQNEAQ come from the germline V gene (reference sequence). CDR3 DNA sequence: TGTGCCAGCAGCTTAGGGGGAGGACTAGCGGGAGGGCGTGAGCAGTTCTTC. Translated, it gives CASSLGGGLAGGREQFF.

V is TRBV6-1 and J is TRBJ2-7; D perhaps matches TRBD1 (6 bases). V lost 5 bases to trimming and J lost 9 bases, with 20 bases between them. This CDR3 spans 14 amino acids. Germline CDR1 is MNHNS and CDR2 is SASEGT. CDR3 residues: CASSPRRTEQGQYF. The CDR3 bases are TGTGCCAGCAGTCCCCGGAGGACAGAGCAGGGGCAGTACTTC.

This clone showed up just a few times. Other DNA variants within this sample encode the same CDR3. The chain links TRBV27 to TRBJ1-5; D is unclear. Deletions cut 3 bases from V and 6 bases from J, with 6 bases between. Germline loops: CDR1 MNHEY, CDR2 SMNVEV (reference sequence). This CDR3 region has 12 residues. CDR3 residues: CASSLAGQPQHF. The CDR3 nucleotides are TGTGCCAGCAGTTTGGCAGGTCAGCCCCAGCATTTT.

V usage is TRBV7-8 and J usage is TRBJ2-1; TRBD2 aligns across 7 bases. Germline V gene lookup returns CDR1 SGHVS and CDR2 FQNEAQ. Unmatched junction bases numbered 7, after V lost 5 bases and J lost 6 bases. The CDR3 length is 14 residues. CDR3 protein: CASSPGGSGNEQFF. The CDR3 nucleotides are TGTGCCAGCAGCCCGGGGGGATCTGGCAATGAGCAGTTCTTC.

The V gene is TRBV6-1, the J gene TRBJ1-2, with 12 bases matching TRBD1. V lost 4 bases to trimming and J lost 4 bases; unmatched junction nucleotides: 7. This CDR3 has 16 amino acids. Germline-derived CDR1 and CDR2 are MNHNS and SASEGT. CDR3 sequence: CASSAPGQGAAYGYTF. The CDR3, as DNA: TGTGCCAGCAGTGCCCCGGGACAGGGGGCGGCCTATGGCTACACCTTC.

The CDR3 sequence is CASSQGTSGQETQYF. DNA for the CDR3: TGCGCCAGCAGCCAAGGGACTAGCGGGCAAGAGACCCAGTACTTC. The chain recombines TRBV4-1 with TRBJ2-5; TRBD2 aligns across 11 bases. Germline CDR1 reads MGHRA; CDR2 reads YSYEKL. With V trimmed by 1 base and J by 2 bases, 0 bases remained unmatched. The CDR3 is made up of 15 amino acids.

This chain uses TRBV25-1 with TRBJ1-1; D not resolved. In germline, CDR1 is MGHDK, CDR2 SYGVNS. This CDR3 is built from 13 residues. V was trimmed by 7 bases and J by 3 bases, leaving 12 bases between them. The CDR3 spells CASTLTGDTEAFF. The DNA for the CDR3 is TGTGCCAGCACCTTAACCGGGGACACTGAAGCTTTCTTT.

The chain is built from TRBV5-1 and TRBJ2-7; 7 bases line up with TRBD1. Germline CDR1 reads SGHRS; CDR2 reads YFSETQ. With 4 bases clipped from V and 2 bases from J, the junction kept 12 bases outside the gene matches. The CDR3 contains 16 residues. The chain's CDR3 is CASSPKTGRAAYEQYF. Written as DNA, the CDR3 is TGCGCCAGCAGCCCAAAGACAGGGAGAGCGGCCTACGAGCAGTACTTC.

The chain employs TRBV10-3 and TRBJ1-1; D might be TRBD1 (6 bases). V was clipped by 3 bases and J by 6 bases, with 23 bases between them. Germline CDR1 and CDR2: ENHRY and SYGVKD. The CDR3 consists of 17 residues. CDR3 amino acids: CAISDSHRGGLVAEAFF. The CDR3 DNA reads as TGTGCCATCAGTGATTCTCATAGGGGGGGATTGGTAGCTGAAGCTTTCTTT.

The chain employs TRBV18 and TRBJ1-5, with 7 positions matching TRBD1. With V trimmed by 6 bases and J by 3 bases, 14 bases remained unmatched. Per the germline V gene, CDR1 is KGHSH and CDR2 is LQKENI. The CDR3 covers 17 residues. Here the CDR3 reads CASSPKTGVANNQPQHF. DNA for the CDR3: TGTGCCAGCTCGCCCAAAACAGGGGTCGCAAACAATCAGCCCCAGCATTTT. Drawing the rest from reference TRBV18 and TRBJ1-5, the complete variable domain is NAGVMQNPRHLVRRRGQEARLRCSPMKGHSHVYWYRQLPEEGLKFMVYLQKENIIDESGMPKERFSAEFPKEGPSILRIQQVVRGDSAAYFCASSPKTGVANNQPQHFGDGTRLSIL.

This chain uses TRBV7-2 with TRBJ2-2, with TRBD2 identical over 7 bases. With V trimmed by 2 bases and J by 6 bases, 6 bases remained unmatched. Germline lookup yields CDR1 SGHTA and CDR2 FQGNSA. This CDR3 is built from 15 residues. CDR3 nucleotides: TGTGCCAGCAGCTTAAGGGGCGGGAGTTCCGGGGAGCTGTTTTTT. It translates to CASSLRGGSSGELFF.

The chain combines TRBV5-1 with TRBJ1-3; D unclear. Per germline, CDR1 SGHRS and CDR2 YFSETQ. The CDR3 has 15 residues. Between the trimmed V and J ends, which lost 0 bases and 4 bases, there was a span of 11 bases. The DNA of the CDR3 is TGCGCCAGCAGCTTGGAAACCCTTACAGGAAACACCATATATTTT. Its protein product is CASSLETLTGNTIYF.

The V and J genes are TRBV7-9 and TRBJ1-5, with no clear D. CDR3 length: 13 residues. The germline V gene has CDR1 SEHNR and CDR2 FQNEAQ (reference sequence). Trimming left V 2 bases short and J 4 bases short, with 6 bases between. CDR3 loop: CASSLSGNQPQHF. The CDR3 nucleotides are TGTGCCAGCAGCTTATCCGGGAATCAGCCCCAGCATTTT.